This T cell receptor beta chain was identified during a study of cytomegalovirus exposure and HLA in healthy donors. Study outcomes and limitations: Reportedly, TCR beta sequences accurately predicted HLA-A and HLA-B alleles in most subjects.

In this sample, this clone turned up a few times. Its target is not known. PCR primers comprised 60 Vbeta and 13 Jbeta primers. Repertoires were generated with immunoSEQ multiplex PCR, while TCRdb's copy carries only in-frame clones and drops some. This sample has about 110,000 clones; 74% occur once, and the top ten carry roughly 2.6%. CDR3 length equals 14 residues. The germline V gene encodes CDR1 ENHRY and CDR2 SYGVKD. Losses at the gene ends were 8 bases for V and 4 bases for J; bases not matched to a gene: 10. Sequencing input: PBMCs. This receptor was obtained from a man aged 50 to 60 in good health and CMV-seropositive. The genes are TRBV10-3 and TRBJ1-2; 7 nucleotides match TRBD1. CDR3 nucleotides: TGTGCCATCTTAAACCAGGGGGGAGTCTATGGCTACACCTTC. Its translation: CAILNQGGVYGYTF.